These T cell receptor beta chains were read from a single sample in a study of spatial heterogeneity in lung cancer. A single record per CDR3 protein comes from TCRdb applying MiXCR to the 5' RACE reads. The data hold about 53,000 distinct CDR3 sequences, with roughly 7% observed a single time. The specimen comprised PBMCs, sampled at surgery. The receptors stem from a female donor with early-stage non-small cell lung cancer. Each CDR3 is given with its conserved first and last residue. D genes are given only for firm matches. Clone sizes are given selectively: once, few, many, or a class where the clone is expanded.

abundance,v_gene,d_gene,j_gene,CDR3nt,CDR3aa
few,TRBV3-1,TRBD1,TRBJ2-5,TGTGCCAGCAGCCCCCGACAGGGGGACGAGACCCAGTACTTC,CASSPRQGDETQYF
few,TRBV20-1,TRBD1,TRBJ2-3,TGCAGTGCTTGGGAACAGGGGGACACAGATACGCAGTATTTT,CSAWEQGDTDTQYF
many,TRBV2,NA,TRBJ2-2,TGTGCCAGCAGGAGGGACACCGGGGAGCTGTTTTTT,CASRRDTGELFF
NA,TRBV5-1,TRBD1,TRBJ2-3,TGCGCCAGCAACAGGGGATGGGAAGATACGCAGTATTTT,CASNRGWEDTQYF
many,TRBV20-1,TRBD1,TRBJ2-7,TGCAGTGTAAGGACAGGGGACAACTACGAGCAGTACTTC,CSVRTGDNYEQYF
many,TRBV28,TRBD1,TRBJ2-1,TGTGCCACTCGAGACAGGGGGCAGAATGAGCAGTTCTTC,CATRDRGQNEQFF
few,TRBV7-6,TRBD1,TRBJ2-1,TGTGCCAGCAGCTCCGAGGGGGCCCAGTTCTTC,CASSSEGAQFF
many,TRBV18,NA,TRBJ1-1,TGTGCCAGCTCACCGGGACTTTCCGAGGGAGCTTTCTTT,CASSPGLSEGAFF
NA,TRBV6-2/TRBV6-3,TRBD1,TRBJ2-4,TGTGCCACTGTGACAGGGGGAGCCAAAAACATTCAGTACTTC,CATVTGGAKNIQYF
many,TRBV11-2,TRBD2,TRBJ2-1,TGTGCCAGCAGCCAGGGCCTAGCGGACATCAATGAGCAGTTCTTC,CASSQGLADINEQFF
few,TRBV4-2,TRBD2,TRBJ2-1,TGTGCCAGCAGCCAACGTAGCGGGATCCCTAGCTCCTACAATGAGCAGTTCTTC,CASSQRSGIPSSYNEQFF
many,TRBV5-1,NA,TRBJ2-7,TGCGCCAGCAGCTTGCAGACCAGCTCCTACGAGCAGTACTTC,CASSLQTSSYEQYF
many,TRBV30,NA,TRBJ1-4,TGTGCCTGGAGTCGGGGCAGGGATGGTGAAAAACTGTTTTTT,CAWSRGRDGEKLFF
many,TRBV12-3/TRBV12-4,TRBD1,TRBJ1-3,TGTGCCAGCAGTCGCCGACAGGGGGTTCGAGGAAACACCATATATTTT,CASSRRQGVRGNTIYF
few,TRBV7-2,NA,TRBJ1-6,TGTGCCAGCAGCTTAGTTGAGGGGTATAATTCACCCCTCCACTTT,CASSLVEGYNSPLHF
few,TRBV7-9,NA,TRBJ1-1,TGTGCCAGCAGCCTGATCCAGGGTTACACTGAAGCTTTCTTT,CASSLIQGYTEAFF
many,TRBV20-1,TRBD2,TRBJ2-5,TGCAGTGCTAGAGCCCTAGCGGGGGGGCCAGAGACCCAGTACTTC,CSARALAGGPETQYF
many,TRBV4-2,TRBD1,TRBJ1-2,TGTGCCAGCAGCCATGGACAGGGGATAGGCTACACCTTC,CASSHGQGIGYTF
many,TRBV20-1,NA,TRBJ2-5,TGCAGTGCTAGAGACCCCCAGGGGAGGGGGACCCAGTACTTC,CSARDPQGRGTQYF
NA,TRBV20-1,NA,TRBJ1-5,TGCAGTGCTAGGTATGGTAGCGGCAATCAGCCCCAGCATTTT,CSARYGSGNQPQHF
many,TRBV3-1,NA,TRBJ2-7,TGTGCCAGCAGCCAATCGACTAGATCCCGCGTGAAATACGAGCAGTACTTC,CASSQSTRSRVKYEQYF
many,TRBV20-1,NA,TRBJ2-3,TGCAGTGCTAGAGAATTCTTAACAGGCACAGATACGCAGTATTTT,CSAREFLTGTDTQYF
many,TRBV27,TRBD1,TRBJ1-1,TGTGCCAGCAGTTTGGGGTCAGGGGGCCCCGAAGCTTTCTTT,CASSLGSGGPEAFF
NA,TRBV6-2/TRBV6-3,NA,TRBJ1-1,TGTGCCAGCAGTTACACCTCTTGGGGTACTGAAGCTTTCTTT,CASSYTSWGTEAFF
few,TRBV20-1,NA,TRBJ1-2,TGCAGTGCTAGAGATTCAACACCCTATGGCTACACCTTC,CSARDSTPYGYTF
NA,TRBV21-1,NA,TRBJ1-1,TGTGCCAGCAGCAGAGGACAGCCCTTTGAAGCTTTCTTT,CASSRGQPFEAFF
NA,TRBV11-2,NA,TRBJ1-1,TGTGCCAGCACCCCCTCCAGGAACACTGAAGCTTTCTTT,CASTPSRNTEAFF
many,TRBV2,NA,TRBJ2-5,TGTGCCAGCACCGGAACCCCGGAGACCCAGTACTTC,CASTGTPETQYF
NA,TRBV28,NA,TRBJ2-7,TGTGCCAGCAGTTTACCCGATCGACAGCAGGAGGCGCGGCCCTACGAGCAGTACTTC,CASSLPDRQQEARPYEQYF
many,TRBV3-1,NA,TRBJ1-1,TGTGCCAGCAGCCAAAGTAGGCTTACTGAAGCTTTCTTT,CASSQSRLTEAFF
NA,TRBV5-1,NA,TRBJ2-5,TGCGCCAGCAGCTACGGAAGACAGGTGAAAGAGACCCAGTACTTC,CASSYGRQVKETQYF
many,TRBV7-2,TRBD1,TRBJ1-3,TGTGCCAGCAGCATTACGGACAGGGCCAACACCATATATTTT,CASSITDRANTIYF
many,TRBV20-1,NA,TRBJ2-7,TGCAGTGCTTCCGGTACTCCCCCTTACTACGAGCAGTACTTC,CSASGTPPYYEQYF